This T cell receptor (beta chain) originates from a study of cytomegalovirus exposure and HLA in healthy donors. The study, taken as a whole, reports: In a later analysis, specific HLA alleles were associated with approximately 16,000 TCR beta sequences at a 0.05 false discovery rate. It was confirmed in vitro that three of the CMV-associated chains were specific for CMV antigens.

At the time of sampling, donors were nominally healthy, though unrecorded immune exposures were likely. Of note for this clone: Its antigen is still unknown.

Primers: 60 Vbeta forward and 13 Jbeta reverse. The assay was immunoSEQ multiplex PCR, and TCRdb's table has in-frame clones only and misses some. This sample has 200,000 to 250,000 clones, with around 89% found just once. Sequencing was done on a sample of PBMCs. This TCR was sampled from a woman aged 18-30 years in good health and CMV-seronegative.

The CDR3 sequence: CASSLSFRGNSPLHF. The CDR3 DNA follows: TGTGCCAGCAGTTTATCGTTTCGCGGTAATTCACCCCTCCACTTT. V is TRBV27 and J is TRBJ1-6; D not resolved. V lost 0 bases, J lost 6 bases, and 9 bases lay in between. In germline, CDR1 is MNHEY, CDR2 SMNVEV (reference sequence). The CDR3 spans 15 residues.